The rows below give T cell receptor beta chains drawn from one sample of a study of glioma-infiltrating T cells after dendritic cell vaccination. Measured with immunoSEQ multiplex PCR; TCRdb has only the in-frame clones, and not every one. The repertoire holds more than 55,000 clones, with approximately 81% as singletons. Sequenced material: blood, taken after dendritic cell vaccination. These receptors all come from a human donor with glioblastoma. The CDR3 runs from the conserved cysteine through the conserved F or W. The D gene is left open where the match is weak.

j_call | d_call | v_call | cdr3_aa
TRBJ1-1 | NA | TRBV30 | CAWTRSGGWLNTEAFF
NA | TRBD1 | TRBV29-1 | CSVEGSRDRVDEQYF
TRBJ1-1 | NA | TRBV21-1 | CASSYADKNTEAFF
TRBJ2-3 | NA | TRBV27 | CASSFSRTDTQYF
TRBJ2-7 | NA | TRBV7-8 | CASSVRGPYEQYF
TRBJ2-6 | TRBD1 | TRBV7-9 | CASITGVSDGANVLTF
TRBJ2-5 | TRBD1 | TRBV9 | CASSEDRKEETQYF
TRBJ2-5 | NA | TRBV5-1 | CASSLSRGMQETQYF
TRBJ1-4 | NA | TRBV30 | CAWTLMGGTNEKLFF
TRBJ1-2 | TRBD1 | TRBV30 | CAWSARRGHYGYTF
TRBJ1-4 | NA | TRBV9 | CASGNRAEKLFF
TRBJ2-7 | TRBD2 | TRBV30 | CAWSVLGGGNSYEQYF
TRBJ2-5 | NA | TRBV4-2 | CASSPGTHQETQYF
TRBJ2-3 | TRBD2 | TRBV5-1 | CASSSLAGGADTQYF
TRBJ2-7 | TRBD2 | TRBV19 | CASSIRAGGYEQYF
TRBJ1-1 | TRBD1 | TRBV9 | CASSVSQGGGGAFF
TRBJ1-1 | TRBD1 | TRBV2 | CASSAGDRGNTEAFF
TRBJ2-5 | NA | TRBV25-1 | CASSEWEQETQYF
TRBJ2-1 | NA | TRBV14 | CASSQGGPTYNEQFF
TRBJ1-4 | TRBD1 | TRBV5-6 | CASSWDRGFEKLFF
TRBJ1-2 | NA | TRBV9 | CASSGWEGDYGYTF
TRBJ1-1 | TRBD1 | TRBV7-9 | CASSSGQGKNTEAFF
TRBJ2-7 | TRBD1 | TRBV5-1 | CASSFGTGATYEQYF
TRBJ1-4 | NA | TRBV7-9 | CASSLRQETEKLFF
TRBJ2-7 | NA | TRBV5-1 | CASSPPSYEQYF
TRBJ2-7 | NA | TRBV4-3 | CASSQERDYEQYF
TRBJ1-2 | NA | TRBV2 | CASSVRDPGDYGYTF
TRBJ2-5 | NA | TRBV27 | CASSDRGRKTQYF
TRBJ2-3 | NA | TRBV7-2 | CASSGSPGQRADTQYF
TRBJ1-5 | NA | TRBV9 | CASSANWANQPQHF
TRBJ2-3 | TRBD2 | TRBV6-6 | CASISSGDSTDTQYF
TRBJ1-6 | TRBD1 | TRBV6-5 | CASSYIGQVYNSPLHF
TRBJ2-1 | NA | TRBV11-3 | CASSLAGRGLNEQFF
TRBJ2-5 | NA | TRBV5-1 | CASSLGLEETQYF
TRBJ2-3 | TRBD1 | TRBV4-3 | CASSHSGQGLWYTQYF
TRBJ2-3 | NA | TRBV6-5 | CASSDNSDTQYF
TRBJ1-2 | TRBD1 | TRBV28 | CASSSPATGQGSAGYTF